The clone carrying this TCR beta chain has at least ten counts. Its antigen is unidentified. Using its own MiXCR run on the reads, TCRdb lists one record per CDR3 protein. The sample shows approximately 240,000 distinct CDR3 sequences, about 12% of them seen only once. Germline V lookup: CDR1 SGHRS, CDR2 YFSETQ. The CDR3 runs 15 residues. V lost 2 bases and J lost 8, with 19 bases in between. This sample is part of a study of T cell repertoires in cytomegalovirus infection. Looking at the study overall: Public TCR beta signatures indicated both CMV infection and matching HLA type. Study results and caveats: Based on cumulative public TCR beta family frequency, carriers of CMV plus the relevant HLA were identified. CMV-specific TCR beta clonotypes restricted by HLA-C dominated the ex vivo response.

The source of this sequence is a human donor in good health (CMV status not recorded). Some clones in this sample may be carry-over from other donors' samples. Sequenced material: PBMCs. The chain couples TRBV5-1 to TRBJ1-2; D remains ambiguous. In DNA form, the CDR3 reads TGCGCCAGCAGCTTCCCGGGATCGCTTTTGGAGGGCTACACCTTC. Amino acid sequence: CASSFPGSLLEGYTF. Full variable domain (remainder filled in from reference TRBV5-1 and TRBJ1-2): KAGVTQTPRYLIKTRGQQVTLSCSPISGHRSVSWYQQTPGQGLQFLFEYFSETQRNKGNFPGRFSGRQFSNSRSEMNVSTLELGDSALYLCASSFPGSLLEGYTFGSGTRLTVV.